This T cell receptor (beta chain) was captured in a study of blood T cell repertoires in COVID-19. For the study at large: Samples of COVID-19 (acute and convalescent) were obtained from the United States, Italy and Spain. T cells, B-cell-depleted T cells, or PBMCs provided the cDNA or gDNA that served as material.

In the authors' workflow: Nucleated cell number was recorded as an estimate derived from reference gene primer amplification. Here immunoSEQ multiplex PCR was the method, and the copy in TCRdb shows in-frame clones only, minus some. Clonal size and the V and J genes are those of that table, whereas D and trimming came from the DNA. Here the sample spans about 90,000 clones, more than 70% being singletons. With 5 bases clipped from V and 5 bases from J, the junction kept 13 bases outside the gene matches. The CDR3 consists of 16 residues. From germline, CDR1 is LNHDA and CDR2 SQIVND (reference sequence).

Sequenced material: peripheral blood. The chain links TRBV19 to TRBJ2-7, with 9 bases lining up with TRBD1. This receptor was identified in a man aged 60-69 years with acute or convalescent COVID-19. The CDR3 sequence is CASSGDWDRVTHEQYF. The DNA of the CDR3 is TGTGCCAGTAGTGGAGACTGGGACAGGGTGACCCACGAGCAGTACTTC.